The clone carrying this T cell receptor beta chain showed up many times. Antigen unknown. Every TCR cDNA molecule bore its own unique molecular identifier. Via MiXCR, TCRdb re-called the 5' RACE reads, giving one row per CDR3 protein. Here the sample spans some 18,000 distinct CDR3 sequences, about 7.5% being singletons. These data originate in a study of spatial heterogeneity in lung cancer. Study findings and constraints: For expanded intratumoral alpha and beta TCRs, counts tracked tumor mutation counts.

This sample's time point: sample taken at primary tumor resection. The donor population consisted of approximately 70 patients with untreated, early-stage non-small cell lung cancer. Frozen PBMC, nontumor lung or tumor provided whole RNA, which was sequenced unsorted. The CDR3 covers 13 residues. Germline assignment: CDR1 DFQATT and CDR2 SNEGSKA (reference sequence). V lost 1 base, J lost 3 bases, and 7 bases lay in between. The V and J genes are TRBV20-1 and TRBJ1-5; D is undetermined. Here the sequenced sample was lung tumor tissue, taken at surgery. The TCR was taken from a male donor with early-stage non-small cell lung cancer. The CDR3 DNA follows: TGCAGTGCTAGAGTTCGAATCAATCAGCCCCAGCATTTT. It yields the protein CSARVRINQPQHF.